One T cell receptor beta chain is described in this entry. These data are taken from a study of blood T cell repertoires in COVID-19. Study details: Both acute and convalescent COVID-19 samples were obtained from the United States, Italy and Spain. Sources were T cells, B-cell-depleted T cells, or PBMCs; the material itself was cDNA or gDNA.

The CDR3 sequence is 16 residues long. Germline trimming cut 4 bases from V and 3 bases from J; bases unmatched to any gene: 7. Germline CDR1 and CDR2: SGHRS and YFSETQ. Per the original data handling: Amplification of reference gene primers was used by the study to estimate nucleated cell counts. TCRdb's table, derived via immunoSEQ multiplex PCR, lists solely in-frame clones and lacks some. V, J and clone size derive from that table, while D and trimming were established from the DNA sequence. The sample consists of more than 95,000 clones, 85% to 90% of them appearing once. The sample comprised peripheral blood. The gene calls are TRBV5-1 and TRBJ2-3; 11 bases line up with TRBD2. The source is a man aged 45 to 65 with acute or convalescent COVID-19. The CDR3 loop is CASSLTSGSRTDTQYF. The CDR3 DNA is TGCGCCAGCAGCCTAACTAGCGGGAGTAGGACAGATACGCAGTATTTT.